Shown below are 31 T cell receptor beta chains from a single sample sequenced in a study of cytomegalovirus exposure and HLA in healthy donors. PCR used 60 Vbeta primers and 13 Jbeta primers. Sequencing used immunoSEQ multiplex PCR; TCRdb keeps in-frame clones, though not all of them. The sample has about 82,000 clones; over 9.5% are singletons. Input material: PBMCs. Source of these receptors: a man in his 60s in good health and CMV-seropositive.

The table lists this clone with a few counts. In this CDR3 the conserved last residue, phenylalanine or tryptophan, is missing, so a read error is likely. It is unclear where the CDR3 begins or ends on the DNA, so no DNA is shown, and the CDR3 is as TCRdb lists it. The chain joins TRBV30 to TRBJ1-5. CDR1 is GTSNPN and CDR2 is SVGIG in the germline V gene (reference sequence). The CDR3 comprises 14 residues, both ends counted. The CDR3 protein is CAWSSRGLNQPKHL.

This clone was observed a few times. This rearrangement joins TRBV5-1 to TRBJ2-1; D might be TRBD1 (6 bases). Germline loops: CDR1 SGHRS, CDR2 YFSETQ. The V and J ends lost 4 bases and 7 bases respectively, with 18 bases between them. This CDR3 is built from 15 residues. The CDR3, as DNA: TGCGCCAGCAGCCCCGAAGGACAGCCGTATAATGAGCAGTTCTTC. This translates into CASSPEGQPYNEQFF.

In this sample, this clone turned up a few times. The CDR3 DNA reads TGTGCCAGCAGTGATATTAGCGGGAGGGCCGGCACAGATACGCAGTATTTT. Translated, it gives CASSDISGRAGTDTQYF. The chain recombines TRBV2 with TRBJ2-3; 11 nucleotides line up with TRBD2. The trim removed 3 bases at V and 1 base at J, leaving 6 bases unmatched. There are 17 residues in the CDR3. Germline V lookup: CDR1 SNHLY, CDR2 FYNNEI.

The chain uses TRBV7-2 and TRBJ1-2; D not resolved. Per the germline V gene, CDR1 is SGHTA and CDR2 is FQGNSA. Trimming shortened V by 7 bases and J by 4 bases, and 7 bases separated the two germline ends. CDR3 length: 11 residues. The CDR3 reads CASTLSYGYTF. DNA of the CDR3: TGTGCCAGCACTCTGTCCTATGGCTACACCTTC.

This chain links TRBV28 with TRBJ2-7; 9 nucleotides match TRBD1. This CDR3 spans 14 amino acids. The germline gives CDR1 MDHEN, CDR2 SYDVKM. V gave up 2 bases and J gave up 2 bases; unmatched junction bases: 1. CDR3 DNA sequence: TGTGCCAGCAGTTTAGACAGGGGGACCTACGAGCAGTACGTC. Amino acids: CASSLDRGTYEQYV.

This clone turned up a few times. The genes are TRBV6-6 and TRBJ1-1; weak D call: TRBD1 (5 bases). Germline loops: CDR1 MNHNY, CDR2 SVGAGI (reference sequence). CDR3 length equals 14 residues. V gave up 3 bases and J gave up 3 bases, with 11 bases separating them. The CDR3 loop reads CASSYRSGDTEAFF. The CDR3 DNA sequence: TGTGCCAGCAGTTATAGGTCGGGGGACACTGAAGCTTTCTTT.

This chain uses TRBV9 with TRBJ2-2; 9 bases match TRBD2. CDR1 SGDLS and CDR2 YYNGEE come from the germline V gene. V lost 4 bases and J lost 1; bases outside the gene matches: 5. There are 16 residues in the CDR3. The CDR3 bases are TGTGCCAGCAGCCTAGCGGGGACAGAGAACACCGGGGAGCTGTTTTTT. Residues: CASSLAGTENTGELFF.

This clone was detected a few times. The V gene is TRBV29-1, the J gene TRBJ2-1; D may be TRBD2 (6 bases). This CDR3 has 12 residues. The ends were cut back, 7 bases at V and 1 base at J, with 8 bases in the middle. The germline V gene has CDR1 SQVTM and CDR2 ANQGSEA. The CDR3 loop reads CSGGLSYNEQFF. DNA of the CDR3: TGCAGCGGAGGACTATCCTACAATGAGCAGTTCTTC.

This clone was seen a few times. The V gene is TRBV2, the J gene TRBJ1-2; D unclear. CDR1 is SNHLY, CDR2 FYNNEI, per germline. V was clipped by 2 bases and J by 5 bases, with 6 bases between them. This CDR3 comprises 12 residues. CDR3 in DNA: TGTGCCAGCAGTGAAACAGTATATGGCTACACCTTC. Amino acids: CASSETVYGYTF.

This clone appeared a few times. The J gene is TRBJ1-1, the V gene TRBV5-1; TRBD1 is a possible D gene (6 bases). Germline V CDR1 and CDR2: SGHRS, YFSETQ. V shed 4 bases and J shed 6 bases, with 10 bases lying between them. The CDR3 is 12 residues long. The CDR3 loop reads CASSPGVPEAFF. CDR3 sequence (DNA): TGCGCCAGCAGCCCAGGGGTCCCTGAAGCTTTCTTT.

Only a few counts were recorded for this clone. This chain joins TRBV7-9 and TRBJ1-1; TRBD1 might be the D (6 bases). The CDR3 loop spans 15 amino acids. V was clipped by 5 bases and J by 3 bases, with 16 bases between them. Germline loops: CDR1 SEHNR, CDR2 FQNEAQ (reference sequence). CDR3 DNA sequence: TGTGCCAGCAGCCCCGGGGGGGGCTTTGACACTGAAGCTTTCTTT. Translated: CASSPGGGFDTEAFF. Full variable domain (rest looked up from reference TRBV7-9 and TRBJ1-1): DTGVSQNPRHKITKRGQNVTFRCDPISEHNRLYWYRQTLGQGPEFLTYFQNEAQLEKSRLLSDRFSAERPKGSFSTLEIQRTEQGDSAMYLCASSPGGGFDTEAFFGQGTRLTVV.

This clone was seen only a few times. CDR3 amino acids: CASRGAVTDTQYF. In nucleotides, the CDR3 is TGTGCCAGCAGGGGGGCAGTCACAGATACGCAGTATTTT. The V gene is TRBV2, the J gene TRBJ2-3, with a possible D match to TRBD1 (6 bases). There are 13 residues in the CDR3. CDR1 is SNHLY, CDR2 FYNNEI, per germline. V was shortened by 6 bases and J by 2 bases, with 9 bases between the two germline ends.

Here the CDR3 DNA reads TGTGCCAGCAGGGGCGAAAATGAGCAGTTCTTC. Encoded protein: CASRGENEQFF. The V and J genes are TRBV11-3 and TRBJ2-1; D unclear. The V gene's germline CDR1 is SGHNT and CDR2 YENEEA. V was trimmed by 6 bases and J by 7 bases, leaving 7 bases between them. The CDR3 length is 11 residues. Complete variable domain (other parts from reference TRBV11-3 and TRBJ2-1): EAGVVQSPRYKIIEKKQPVAFWCNPISGHNTLYWYLQNLGQGPELLIRYENEEAVDDSQLPKDRFSAERLKGVDSTLKIQPAELGDSAVYLCASRGENEQFFGPGTRLTVL.

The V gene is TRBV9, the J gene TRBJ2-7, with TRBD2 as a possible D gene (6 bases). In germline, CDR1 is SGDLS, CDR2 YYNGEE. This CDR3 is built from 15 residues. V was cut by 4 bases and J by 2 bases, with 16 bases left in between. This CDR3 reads CASSLGTGAPYEQYF. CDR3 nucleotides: TGTGCCAGCAGCCTAGGAACGGGAGCCCCCTACGAGCAGTACTTC.

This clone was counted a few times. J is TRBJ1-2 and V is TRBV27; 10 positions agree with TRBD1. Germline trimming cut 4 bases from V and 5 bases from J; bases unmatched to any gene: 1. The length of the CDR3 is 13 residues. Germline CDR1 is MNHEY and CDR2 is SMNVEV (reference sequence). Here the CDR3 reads CASSSGQGYGYTF. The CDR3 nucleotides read TGTGCCAGCAGTTCGGGACAGGGGTATGGCTACACCTTC.

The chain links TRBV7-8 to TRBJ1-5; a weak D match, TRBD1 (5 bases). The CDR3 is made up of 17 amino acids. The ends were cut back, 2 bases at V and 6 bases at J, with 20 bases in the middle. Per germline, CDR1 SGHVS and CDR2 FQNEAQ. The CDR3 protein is CASSLNPPGWGVQPQHF. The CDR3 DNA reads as TGTGCCAGCAGCTTAAATCCCCCGGGATGGGGGGTTCAGCCCCAGCATTTT.

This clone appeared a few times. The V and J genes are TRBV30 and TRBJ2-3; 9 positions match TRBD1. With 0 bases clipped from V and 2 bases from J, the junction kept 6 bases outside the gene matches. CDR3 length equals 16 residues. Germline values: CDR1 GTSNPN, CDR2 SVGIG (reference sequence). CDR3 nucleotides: TGTGCCTGGAGTGTCCCACGGACAGGGGACACAGATACGCAGTATTTT. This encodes CAWSVPRTGDTDTQYF.

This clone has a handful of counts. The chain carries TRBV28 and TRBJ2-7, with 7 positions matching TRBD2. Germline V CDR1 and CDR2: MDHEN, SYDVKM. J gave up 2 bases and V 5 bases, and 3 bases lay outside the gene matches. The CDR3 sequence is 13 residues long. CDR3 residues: CASSDRGAYEQYF. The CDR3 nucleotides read TGTGCCAGCAGTGACCGGGGGGCCTACGAGCAGTACTTC. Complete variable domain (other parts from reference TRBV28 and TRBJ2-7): DVKVTQSSRYLVKRTGEKVFLECVQDMDHENMFWYRQDPGLGLRLIYFSYDVKMKEKGDIPEGYSVSREKKERFSLILESASTNQTSMYLCASSDRGAYEQYFGPGTRLTVT.

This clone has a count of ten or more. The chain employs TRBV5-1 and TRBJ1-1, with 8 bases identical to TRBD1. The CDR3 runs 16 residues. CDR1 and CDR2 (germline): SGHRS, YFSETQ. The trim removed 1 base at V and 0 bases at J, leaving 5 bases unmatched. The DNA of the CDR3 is TGCGCCAGCAGCTTGAAACAGGGGGAAATGAACACTGAAGCTTTCTTT. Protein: CASSLKQGEMNTEAFF.

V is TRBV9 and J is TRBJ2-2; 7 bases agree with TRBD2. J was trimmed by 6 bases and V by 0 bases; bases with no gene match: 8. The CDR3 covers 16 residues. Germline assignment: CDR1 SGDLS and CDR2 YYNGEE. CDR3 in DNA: TGTGCCAGCAGCGTAGGGGCCCGGGGGGATTCCGGGGAGCTGTTTTTT. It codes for CASSVGARGDSGELFF.

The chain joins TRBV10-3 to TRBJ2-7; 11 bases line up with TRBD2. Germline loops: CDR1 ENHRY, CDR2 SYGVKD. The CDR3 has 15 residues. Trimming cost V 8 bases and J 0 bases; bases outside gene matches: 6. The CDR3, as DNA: TGTGCCATCTTGGCTAGCGGGGGGAGCTCCTACGAGCAGTACTTC. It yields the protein CAILASGGSSYEQYF.

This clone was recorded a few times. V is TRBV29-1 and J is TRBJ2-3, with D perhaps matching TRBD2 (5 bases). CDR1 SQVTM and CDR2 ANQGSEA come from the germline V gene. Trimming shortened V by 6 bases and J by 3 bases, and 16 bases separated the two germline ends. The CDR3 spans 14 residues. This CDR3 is CSVRPGSVTDTQYF. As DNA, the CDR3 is TGCAGCGTCCGCCCGGGGTCAGTTACAGATACGCAGTATTTT.

CDR3 amino acids: CASSLAVLANTGELFF. The CDR3 DNA reads TGTGCCAGCAGCTTAGCTGTTTTAGCGAACACCGGGGAGCTGTTTTTT. The V gene is TRBV7-2, the J gene TRBJ2-2, with D uncertain. Trimming left V 0 bases short and J 0 bases short, with 8 bases between. The CDR3 runs to 16 residues. Germline V gene data show CDR1 as SGHTA and CDR2 as FQGNSA.

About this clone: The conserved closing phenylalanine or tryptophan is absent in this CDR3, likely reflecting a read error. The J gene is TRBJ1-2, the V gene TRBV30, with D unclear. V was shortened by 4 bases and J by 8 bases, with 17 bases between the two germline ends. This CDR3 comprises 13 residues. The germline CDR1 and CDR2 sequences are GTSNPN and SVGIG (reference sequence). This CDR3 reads CAWMGPPLWGYTV. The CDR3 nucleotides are TGTGCCTGGATGGGTCCCCCCCTATGGGGCTACACCGTC.

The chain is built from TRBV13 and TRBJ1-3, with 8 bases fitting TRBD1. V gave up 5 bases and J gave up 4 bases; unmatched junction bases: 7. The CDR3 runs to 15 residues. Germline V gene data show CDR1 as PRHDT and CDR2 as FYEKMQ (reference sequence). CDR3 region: CASSRDRSDGNTIYF. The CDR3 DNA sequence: TGTGCCAGCAGCCGGGACAGGTCAGACGGAAACACCATATATTTT. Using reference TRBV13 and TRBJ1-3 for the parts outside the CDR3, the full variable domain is AAGVIQSPRHLIKEKRETATLKCYPIPRHDTVYWYQQGPGQDPQFLISFYEKMQSDKGSIPDRFSAQQFSDYHSELNMSSLELGDSALYFCASSRDRSDGNTIYFGEGSWLTVV.

CDR3 coding DNA: TGTGCCAGCAGCTTTGGTGGCGGGCCTGAAGCTTTCTTT. This gives the protein CASSFGGGPEAFF. This chain joins TRBV5-5 and TRBJ1-1; unclear D gene. Trimming stripped 2 bases from V and 6 bases from J, with 11 bases between. This CDR3 contains 13 residues. The V gene's germline CDR1 is SGHKS and CDR2 YYEKEE (reference sequence).

CDR3 nucleotide sequence: TGCAGTGAATATGAGTACAATGAGCAGTTCTTC. It encodes CSEYEYNEQFF. The genes are TRBV20-1 and TRBJ2-1, with D unresolved. V lost 7 bases and J 4 bases, leaving 8 bases between the germline ends. This CDR3 is 11 amino acids long. The V gene's germline CDR1 is DFQATT and CDR2 SNEGSKA (reference sequence).

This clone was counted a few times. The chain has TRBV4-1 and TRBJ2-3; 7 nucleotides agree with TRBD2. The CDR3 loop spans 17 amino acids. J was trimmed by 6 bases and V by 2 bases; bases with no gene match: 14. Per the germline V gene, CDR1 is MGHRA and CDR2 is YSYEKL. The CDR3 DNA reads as TGCGCCAGCAGCCAATCCCCTCTGCGGGGGTTCGGGGATACGCAGTATTTT. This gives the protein CASSQSPLRGFGDTQYF.

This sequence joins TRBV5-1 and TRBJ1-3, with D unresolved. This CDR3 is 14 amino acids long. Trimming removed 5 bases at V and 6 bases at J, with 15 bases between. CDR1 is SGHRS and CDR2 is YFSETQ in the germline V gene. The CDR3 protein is CASRQVGSENTIYF. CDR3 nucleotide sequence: TGCGCCAGCAGGCAGGTCGGATCCGAAAACACCATATATTTT.

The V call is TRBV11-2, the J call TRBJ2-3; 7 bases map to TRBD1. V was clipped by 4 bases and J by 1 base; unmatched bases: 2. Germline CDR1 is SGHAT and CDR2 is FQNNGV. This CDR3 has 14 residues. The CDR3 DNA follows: TGTGCCAGCAGCTCAGGACAGGGCACAGATACGCAGTATTTT. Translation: CASSSGQGTDTQYF.

CDR3 sequence (DNA): TGTGCCTGGAGTTTAGTTAACACTGAAGCTTTCTTT. It is translated as CAWSLVNTEAFF. The V and J genes are TRBV30 and TRBJ1-1, with unresolved D. This CDR3 is built from 12 residues. The germline V and J ends were trimmed by 2 bases and 2 bases, with 6 bases remaining between them. The germline gives CDR1 GTSNPN, CDR2 SVGIG (reference sequence).